This TCR beta chain was observed in a study of OX40 agonist ivuxolimab in advanced cancers. Overall study: Patients were given ivuxolimab, an antibody that agonizes OX40 (CD134).

Overall study findings and caveats: The 0.1-3.0 mg/kg partial responders had among the lowest clonal expansion. CD8+ T cells were the subset that, on average, had more expanded clones than CD4+. The authors did not determine the antigen specificity of the expanded peripheral T cells.

The CDR3 runs 16 residues. Germline loops: CDR1 SGHTA, CDR2 FQGTGA. V shed 5 bases and J 3 bases; nucleotides not matched to a gene: 10. Assay: immunoSEQ multiplex PCR; the TCRdb copy retains only in-frame clones and omits some. Found here are some 58,000 clones, approximately 78% of them singletons; the top ten hold more than 1.5%. Points on this clone: Its target is not known.

The rearrangement uses TRBV7-3 and TRBJ2-3; TRBD2 matches 8 bases. This clonotype was obtained from an adult with an advanced solid tumor such as melanoma, head and neck, liver or kidney cancer. Sequences were derived from CD4+ or CD8+ T cells sorted from blood, sampled in a trial of the OX40 agonist ivuxolimab. The CDR3 sequence is CASSPSRASGTDTQYF. The CDR3 bases are TGTGCCAGCAGCCCCTCGCGGGCTAGCGGGACAGATACGCAGTATTTT.